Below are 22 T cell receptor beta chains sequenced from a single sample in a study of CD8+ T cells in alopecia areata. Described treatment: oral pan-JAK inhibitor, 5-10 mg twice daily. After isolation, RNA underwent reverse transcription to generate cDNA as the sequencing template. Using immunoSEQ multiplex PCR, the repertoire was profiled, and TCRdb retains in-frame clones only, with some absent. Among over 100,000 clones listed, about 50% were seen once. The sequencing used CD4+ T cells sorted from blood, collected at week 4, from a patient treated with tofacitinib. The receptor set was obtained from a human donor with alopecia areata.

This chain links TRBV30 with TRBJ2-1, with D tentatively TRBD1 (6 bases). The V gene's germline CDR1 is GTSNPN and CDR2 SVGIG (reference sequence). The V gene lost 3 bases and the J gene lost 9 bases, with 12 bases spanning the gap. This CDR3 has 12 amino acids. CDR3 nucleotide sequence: TGTGCCTGGAGCCGATCAGGGGTTGAGCAGTTCTTC. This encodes CAWSRSGVEQFF.

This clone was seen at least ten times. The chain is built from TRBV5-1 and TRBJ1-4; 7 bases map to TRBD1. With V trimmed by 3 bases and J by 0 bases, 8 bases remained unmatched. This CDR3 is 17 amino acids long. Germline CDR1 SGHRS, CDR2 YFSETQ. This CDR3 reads CASSWGQGTATNEKLFF. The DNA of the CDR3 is TGCGCCAGCAGCTGGGGTCAGGGGACAGCAACTAATGAAAAACTGTTTTTT.

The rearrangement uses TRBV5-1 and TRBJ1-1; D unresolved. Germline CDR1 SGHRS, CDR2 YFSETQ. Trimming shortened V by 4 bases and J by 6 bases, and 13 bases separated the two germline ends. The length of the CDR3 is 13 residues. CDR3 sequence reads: CASSRAEVAEAFF. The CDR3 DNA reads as TGCGCCAGCAGCCGTGCCGAGGTAGCTGAAGCTTTCTTT.

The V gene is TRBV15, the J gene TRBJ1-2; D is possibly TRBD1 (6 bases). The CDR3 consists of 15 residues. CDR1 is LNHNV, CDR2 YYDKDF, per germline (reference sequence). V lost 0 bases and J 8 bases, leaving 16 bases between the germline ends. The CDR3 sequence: CATSRDTTGLGGYTF. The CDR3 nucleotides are TGTGCCACCAGCAGAGATACGACAGGCCTGGGGGGCTACACCTTC.

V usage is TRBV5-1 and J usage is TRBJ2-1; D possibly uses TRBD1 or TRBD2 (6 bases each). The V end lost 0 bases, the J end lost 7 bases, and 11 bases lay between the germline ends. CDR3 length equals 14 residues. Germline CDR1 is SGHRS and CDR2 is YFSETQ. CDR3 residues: CASSLEGGRNEQFF. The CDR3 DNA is TGCGCCAGCAGCTTGGAGGGGGGCCGAAATGAGCAGTTCTTC.

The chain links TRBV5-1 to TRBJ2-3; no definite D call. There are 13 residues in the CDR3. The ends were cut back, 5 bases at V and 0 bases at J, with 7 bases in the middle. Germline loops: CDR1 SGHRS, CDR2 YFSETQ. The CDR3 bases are TGCGCCAGCAGAGAAGAGAGCACAGATACGCAGTATTTT. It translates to CASREESTDTQYF.

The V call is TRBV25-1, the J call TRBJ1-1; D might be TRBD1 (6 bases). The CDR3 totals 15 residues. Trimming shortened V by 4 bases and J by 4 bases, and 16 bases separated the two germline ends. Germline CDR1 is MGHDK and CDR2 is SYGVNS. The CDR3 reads CASSAAGTTSTEAFF. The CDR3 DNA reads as TGTGCCAGCAGTGCAGCCGGGACAACCTCCACTGAAGCTTTCTTT.

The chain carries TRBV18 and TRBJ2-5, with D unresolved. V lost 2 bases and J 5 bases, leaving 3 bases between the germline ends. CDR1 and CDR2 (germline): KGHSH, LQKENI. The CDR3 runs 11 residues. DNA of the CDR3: TGTGCCAGCTCACCAGCCGAGACCCAGTACTTC. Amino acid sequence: CASSPAETQYF.

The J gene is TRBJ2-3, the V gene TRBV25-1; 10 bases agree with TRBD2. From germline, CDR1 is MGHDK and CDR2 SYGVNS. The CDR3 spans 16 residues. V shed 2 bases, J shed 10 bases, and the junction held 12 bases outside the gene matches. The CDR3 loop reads CASSEEPSGGRKAQYF. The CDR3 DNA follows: TGTGCCAGCAGTGAAGAGCCTAGCGGGGGAAGGAAGGCGCAGTATTTT.

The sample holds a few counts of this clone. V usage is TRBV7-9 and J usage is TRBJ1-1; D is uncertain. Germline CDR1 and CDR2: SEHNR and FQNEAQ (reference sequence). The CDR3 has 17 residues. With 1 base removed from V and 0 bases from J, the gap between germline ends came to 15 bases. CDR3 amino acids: CASSLGGGGWMNTEAFF. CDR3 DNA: TGTGCCAGCAGCTTAGGAGGTGGCGGGTGGATGAACACTGAAGCTTTCTTT.

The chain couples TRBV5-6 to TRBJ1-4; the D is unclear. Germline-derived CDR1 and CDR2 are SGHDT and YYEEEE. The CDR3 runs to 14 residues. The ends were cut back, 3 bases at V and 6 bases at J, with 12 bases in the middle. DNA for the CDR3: TGTGCCAGCAGCTCCCGGGGTAGGGATGAAAAACTGTTTTTT. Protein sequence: CASSSRGRDEKLFF.

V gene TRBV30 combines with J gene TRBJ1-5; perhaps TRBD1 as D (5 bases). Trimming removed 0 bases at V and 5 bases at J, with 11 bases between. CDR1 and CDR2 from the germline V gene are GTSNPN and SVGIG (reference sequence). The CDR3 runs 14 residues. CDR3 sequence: CAWSVRLGDQPQHF. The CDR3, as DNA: TGTGCCTGGAGTGTACGGTTGGGGGATCAGCCCCAGCATTTT.

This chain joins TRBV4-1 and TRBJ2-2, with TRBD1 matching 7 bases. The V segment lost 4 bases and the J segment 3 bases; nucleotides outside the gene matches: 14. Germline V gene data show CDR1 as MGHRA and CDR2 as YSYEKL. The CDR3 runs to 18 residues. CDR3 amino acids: CASSLGGGQAPDTGELFF. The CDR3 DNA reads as TGCGCCAGCAGCCTAGGGGGCGGACAGGCGCCGGACACCGGGGAGCTGTTTTTT.

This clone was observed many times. CDR3 DNA: TGTGCCAGCAATGGACAGGGGTTCACTGAAGCTTTCTTT. Translation gives CASNGQGFTEAFF. This chain links TRBV6-1 with TRBJ1-1; 9 bases agree with TRBD1. The germline V gene has CDR1 MNHNS and CDR2 SASEGT. This CDR3 is built from 13 residues. J gave up 4 bases and V 7 bases, and 4 bases lay outside the gene matches.

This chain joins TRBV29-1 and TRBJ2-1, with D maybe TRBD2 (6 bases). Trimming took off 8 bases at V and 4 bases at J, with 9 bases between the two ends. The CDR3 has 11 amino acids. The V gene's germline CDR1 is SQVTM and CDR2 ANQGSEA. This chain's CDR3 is CSPGTYNEQFF. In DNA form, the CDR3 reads TGCAGCCCCGGGACTTACAATGAGCAGTTCTTC.

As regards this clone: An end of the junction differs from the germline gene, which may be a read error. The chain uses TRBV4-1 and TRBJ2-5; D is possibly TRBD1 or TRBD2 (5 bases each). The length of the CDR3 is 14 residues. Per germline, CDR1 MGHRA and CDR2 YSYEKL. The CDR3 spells CASSQGPTKETQYF. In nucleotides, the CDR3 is TGTGCCAGCAGCCAGGGACCAACAAAAGAGACCCAGTACTTC.

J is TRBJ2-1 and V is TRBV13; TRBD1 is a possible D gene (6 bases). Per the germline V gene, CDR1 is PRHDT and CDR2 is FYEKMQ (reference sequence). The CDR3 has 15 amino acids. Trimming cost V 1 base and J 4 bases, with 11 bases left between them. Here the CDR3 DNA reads TGTGCCAGCAGCTTAGAATGGGGGCCATACAATGAGCAGTTCTTC. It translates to CASSLEWGPYNEQFF.

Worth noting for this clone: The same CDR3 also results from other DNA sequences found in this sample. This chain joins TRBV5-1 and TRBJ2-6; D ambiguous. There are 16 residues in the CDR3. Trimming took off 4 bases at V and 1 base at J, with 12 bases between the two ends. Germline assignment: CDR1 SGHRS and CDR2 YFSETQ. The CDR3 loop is CASSLGSPSGANVLTF. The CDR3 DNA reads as TGCGCCAGCAGCCTTGGATCCCCTTCTGGGGCCAACGTCCTGACTTTC. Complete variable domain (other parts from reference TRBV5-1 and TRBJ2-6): KAGVTQTPRYLIKTRGQQVTLSCSPISGHRSVSWYQQTPGQGLQFLFEYFSETQRNKGNFPGRFSGRQFSNSRSEMNVSTLELGDSALYLCASSLGSPSGANVLTFGAGSRLTVL.

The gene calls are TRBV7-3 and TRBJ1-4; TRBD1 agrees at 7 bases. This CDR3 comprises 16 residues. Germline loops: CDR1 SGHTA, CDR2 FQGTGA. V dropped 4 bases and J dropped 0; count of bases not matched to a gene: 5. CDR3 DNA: TGTGCCAGCAGCTCGGGACAGCTCGCAACTAATGAAAAACTGTTTTTT. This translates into CASSSGQLATNEKLFF.

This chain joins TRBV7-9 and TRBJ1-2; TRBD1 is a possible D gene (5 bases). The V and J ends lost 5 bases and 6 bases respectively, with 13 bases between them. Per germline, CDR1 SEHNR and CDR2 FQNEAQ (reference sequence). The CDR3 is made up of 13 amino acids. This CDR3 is CASSPGTGNGYTF. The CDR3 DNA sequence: TGTGCCAGCAGCCCCGGGACGGGGAATGGCTACACCTTC.

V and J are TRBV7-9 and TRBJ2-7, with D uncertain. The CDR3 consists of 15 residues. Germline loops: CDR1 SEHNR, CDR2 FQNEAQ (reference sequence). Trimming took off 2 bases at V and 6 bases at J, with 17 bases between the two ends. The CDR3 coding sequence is TGTGCCAGCAGCTTAAGGCCGGTCAGATCTGGCGAGCAGTACTTC. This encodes CASSLRPVRSGEQYF.

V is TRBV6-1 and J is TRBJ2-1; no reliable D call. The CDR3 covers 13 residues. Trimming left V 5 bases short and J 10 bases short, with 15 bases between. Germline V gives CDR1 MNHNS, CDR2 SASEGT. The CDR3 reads CASSPPGWFEQFF. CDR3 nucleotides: TGTGCCAGCAGTCCCCCCGGATGGTTCGAGCAGTTCTTC.